Listed here are 22 T cell receptor beta chains from one sample, sequenced in a study of shared clonotypes between healthy human individuals. Using immunoSEQ multiplex PCR, the repertoire was profiled, and TCRdb retains in-frame clones only, with some absent. The top ten hold 0.89% of the sample, which has about 1.1 million clones, 70% to 85% seen once. Sequenced input: memory CD4+ T cells from PBMCs. Subset given: CD45RA-negative fraction. All receptors come from a man between 18 and 35 years old in good health. Some clones in this sample may be carry-over from other donors' samples.

The CDR3 sequence is CASSPRRGQGVRNTGELFF. DNA for the CDR3: TGTGCCAGCAGCCCACGGCGGGGACAGGGAGTAAGGAACACCGGGGAGCTGTTTTTT. The genes are TRBV7-2 and TRBJ2-2; 9 bases match TRBD1. V was pared by 5 bases and J by 1 base, with 14 bases of the junction left unmatched. The CDR3 loop spans 19 amino acids. Per the germline V gene, CDR1 is SGHTA and CDR2 is FQGNSA.

The chain employs TRBV7-2 and TRBJ1-1, with D unresolved. The V gene's germline CDR1 is SGHTA and CDR2 FQGNSA. The V and J ends lost 1 base and 11 bases respectively, with 14 bases between them. The CDR3 length is 13 residues. CDR3 coding DNA: TGTGCCAGCAGCTTAGGACGAGAGCTGCACGCTTTCTTT. Amino acid sequence: CASSLGRELHAFF. Looking up the rest from reference TRBV7-2 and TRBJ1-1 gives the full variable domain: GAGVSQSPSNKVTEKGKDVELRCDPISGHTALYWYRQSLGQGLEFLIYFQGNSAPDKSGLPSDRFSAERTGGSVSTLTIQRTQQEDSAVYLCASSLGRELHAFFGQGTRLTVV.

The chain is built from TRBV5-1 and TRBJ2-1; D is perhaps TRBD1 (6 bases). The CDR3 runs 14 residues. Germline V gene sequence: CDR1 SGHRS, CDR2 YFSETQ. V lost 3 bases to trimming and J lost 6 bases, with 13 bases between them. The CDR3, as DNA: TGCGCCAGCAGCTCCTTACAGGGCACCAATGAGCAGTTCTTC. This gives the protein CASSSLQGTNEQFF.

This clone appeared a few times. The chain is built from TRBV6-6 and TRBJ2-7; the D gene is possibly TRBD2 (6 bases). The CDR3 has 14 residues. V was clipped by 5 bases and J by 2 bases, with 13 bases between them. Germline V gives CDR1 MNHNY, CDR2 SVGAGI (reference sequence). CDR3 loop: CASSPSSATYEQYF. Here the CDR3 DNA reads TGTGCCAGCAGTCCCTCTAGCGCTACCTACGAGCAGTACTTC.

The chain recombines TRBV6-6 with TRBJ1-5; tentatively, D is TRBD1 (5 bases). The germline gives CDR1 MNHNY, CDR2 SVGAGI (reference sequence). The CDR3 runs 15 residues. The V and J ends lost 2 bases and 2 bases respectively, with 10 bases between them. CDR3 sequence: CASSYQGDRNQPQHF. The DNA for the CDR3 is TGTGCCAGCAGTTACCAGGGCGATCGCAATCAGCCCCAGCATTTT.

The chain carries TRBV29-1 and TRBJ2-5, with a tentative D call TRBD1 (6 bases). Germline assignment: CDR1 SQVTM and CDR2 ANQGSEA. This CDR3 is 13 amino acids long. The ends were cut back, 7 bases at V and 5 bases at J, with 17 bases in the middle. The CDR3 is CSAGRGSLETQYF. DNA of the CDR3: TGCAGCGCGGGAAGGGGGAGTCTGGAGACCCAGTACTTC. Variable domain in full (rest from reference TRBV29-1 and TRBJ2-5): SAVISQKPSRDICQRGTSLTIQCQVDSQVTMMFWYRQQPGQSLTLIATANQGSEATYESGFVIDKFPISRPNLTFSTLTVSNMSPEDSSIYLCSAGRGSLETQYFGPGTRLLVL.

The CDR3 spells CASSPDRASTEQYF. In DNA, the CDR3 is TGTGCCAGCAGCCCAGACCGCGCATCCACCGAGCAGTACTTC. The chain carries TRBV7-8 and TRBJ2-7; D remains unclear. The CDR3 is 14 amino acids. Germline V gives CDR1 SGHVS, CDR2 FQNEAQ. The V and J ends lost 5 bases and 6 bases respectively, with 17 bases between them. Drawing the rest from reference TRBV7-8 and TRBJ2-7, the complete variable domain is GAGVSQSPRYKVAKRGQDVALRCDPISGHVSLFWYQQALGQGPEFLTYFQNEAQLDKSGLPSDRFFAERPEGSVSTLKIQRTQQEDSAVYLCASSPDRASTEQYFGPGTRLTVT.

The chain has TRBV5-1 and TRBJ2-2; the D is unclear. V dropped 4 bases and J dropped 7 bases, with 20 bases sitting between them. The CDR3 runs 16 residues. CDR1 and CDR2 (germline): SGHRS, YFSETQ. In nucleotides, the CDR3 is TGCGCCAGCAGCCCCCCTCATTCGATTCCGGGCGGGGAGCTGTTTTTT. Its protein is CASSPPHSIPGGELFF.

The chain uses TRBV28 and TRBJ1-2; 7 bases fit TRBD1. CDR3 length: 16 amino acids. V lost 5 bases to trimming and J lost 5 bases; unmatched junction nucleotides: 14. Germline CDR1 is MDHEN and CDR2 is SYDVKM. The CDR3 sequence: CASSIMTGTDHYGYTF. CDR3 nucleotides: TGTGCCAGCAGTATAATGACAGGGACGGATCATTATGGCTACACCTTC.

This clone was detected only once. The V call is TRBV6-6, the J call TRBJ2-2, with TRBD2 as a possible D gene (5 bases). The CDR3 totals 15 residues. V dropped 7 bases and J dropped 4 bases, with 16 bases sitting between them. Germline CDR1 MNHNY, CDR2 SVGAGI (reference sequence). Written as DNA, the CDR3 is TGTGCCAGCACCCTGCGTCTGGGGAGCACCGGGGAGCTGTTTTTT. Protein sequence: CASTLRLGSTGELFF.

In this sample, this clone turned up a few times. The chain employs TRBV19 and TRBJ2-1; no clear D gene. The CDR3 is 15 amino acids. Trimming cost V 6 bases and J 9 bases, with 21 bases left between them. The V gene's germline CDR1 is LNHDA and CDR2 SQIVND (reference sequence). The CDR3 nucleotides are TGTGCCAGTAGCAATCCCCAACCTCCTAGTTTTGAGCAGTTCTTC. Translation gives CASSNPQPPSFEQFF.

The chain joins TRBV6-5 to TRBJ2-1, with a tentative D call TRBD2 (6 bases). V lost 6 bases and J lost 3, with 12 bases in between. The CDR3 is 14 residues long. Germline values: CDR1 MNHEY, CDR2 SVGAGI. In DNA, the CDR3 is TGTGCCAGCAGGGAGCGGGCCATCTACAATGAGCAGTTCTTC. As protein: CASRERAIYNEQFF.

V gene TRBV28 combines with J gene TRBJ2-7; D ambiguous. Germline CDR1 reads MDHEN; CDR2 reads SYDVKM. The CDR3 sequence is 15 residues long. V gave up 0 bases and J gave up 5 bases, with 14 bases separating them. CDR3 protein: CASSLWSAGPDEQYF. The DNA for the CDR3 is TGTGCCAGCAGTTTATGGTCAGCCGGACCGGACGAGCAGTACTTC.

The rearrangement uses TRBV5-4 and TRBJ1-4; TRBD1 matches 7 bases. The CDR3 spans 16 residues. The J segment lost 8 bases and the V segment lost 3 bases, leaving 13 bases of the junction unmatched. Germline loops: CDR1 SGHNT, CDR2 YYREEE (reference sequence). The CDR3 region is CASSSDRQGEKEKLFF. Here the CDR3 DNA reads TGTGCCAGCAGCTCCGACCGACAGGGAGAAAAAGAAAAACTGTTTTTT. The entire variable domain, with the rest obtained from reference TRBV5-4 and TRBJ1-4, is as follows: ETGVTQSPTHLIKTRGQQVTLRCSSQSGHNTVSWYQQALGQGPQFIFQYYREEENGRGNFPPRFSGLQFPNYSSELNVNALELDDSALYLCASSSDRQGEKEKLFFGSGTQLSVL.

This clone was observed a handful of times. The V gene is TRBV6-1, the J gene TRBJ1-5; no clear D. CDR1 and CDR2 from the germline V gene are MNHNS and SASEGT. Trimming left V 7 bases short and J 2 bases short, with 12 bases between. This CDR3 is 14 amino acids long. CDR3 DNA sequence: TGTGCCAGCACCTCAAGGTTTGGCAATCAGCCCCAGCATTTT. Its translation is CASTSRFGNQPQHF.

The rearrangement links TRBV5-4 to TRBJ2-1; 14 nucleotides align to TRBD2. CDR1 SGHNT and CDR2 YYREEE come from the germline V gene (reference sequence). The CDR3 has 15 amino acids. The junction had 6 bases not matched to a gene; V was cut back by 4 bases and J by 9 bases. CDR3: CASSVPTSGRVEQFF. The CDR3 region has the DNA TGTGCCAGCAGCGTTCCGACTAGCGGGAGGGTTGAGCAGTTCTTC.

This clone was recorded a few times. The J gene is TRBJ2-7, the V gene TRBV7-9, with D unclear. CDR1 is SEHNR and CDR2 is FQNEAQ in the germline V gene (reference sequence). Trimming pared 3 bases from V and 5 bases from J, leaving 5 bases between. This CDR3 comprises 11 residues. CDR3 bases: TGTGCCAGCAGCTTCGCAGACGAGCAGTACTTC. It translates to CASSFADEQYF.

The V call is TRBV4-2, the J call TRBJ1-2, with TRBD1 matching 7 bases. The ends lost 4 bases at V and 3 bases at J; junction bases unmatched: 2. From germline, CDR1 is LGHNA and CDR2 YNFKEQ. This CDR3 is built from 13 residues. CDR3 loop: CASSRDRDYGYTF. The CDR3 bases are TGTGCCAGCAGCCGGGACAGAGACTATGGCTACACCTTC.

The gene calls are TRBV30 and TRBJ1-3; 9 nucleotides agree with TRBD1. The CDR3 length is 14 residues. Germline lookup yields CDR1 GTSNPN and CDR2 SVGIG (reference sequence). V dropped 7 bases and J dropped 0; count of bases not matched to a gene: 4. CDR3 protein: CALGQGFSGNTIYF. CDR3 in DNA: TGTGCCTTGGGACAGGGCTTCTCTGGAAACACCATATATTTT.

This sequence joins TRBV18 and TRBJ1-1; D perhaps matches TRBD1 (5 bases). The ends were cut back, 3 bases at V and 5 bases at J, with 16 bases in the middle. This CDR3 spans 15 amino acids. CDR1 is KGHSH, CDR2 LQKENI, per germline. The CDR3 coding sequence is TGTGCCAGCTCACCGAATCAGGGCCTAGGTACTGAAGCTTTCTTT. It is translated as CASSPNQGLGTEAFF.

This chain links TRBV6-1 with TRBJ2-6; D is unresolved. V gave up 8 bases and J gave up 3 bases, with 11 bases separating them. Germline-derived CDR1 and CDR2 are MNHNS and SASEGT. This CDR3 is 14 amino acids long. The CDR3 here is CASALDGGANVLTF. The CDR3 DNA reads TGTGCCAGCGCGTTGGATGGTGGGGCCAACGTCCTGACTTTC.

The chain recombines TRBV10-2 with TRBJ1-1; TRBD1 might be the D (5 bases). The V end lost 4 bases, the J end lost 5 bases, and 26 bases lay between the germline ends. The CDR3 runs to 18 residues. Per the germline V gene, CDR1 is WSHSY and CDR2 is SAAADI. The CDR3 DNA sequence: TGCGCCAGCAGTGCCCTACCGGGACTATCCCTCCGGGGGACTGAAGCTTTCTTT. Protein product: CASSALPGLSLRGTEAFF.